Listed below are T cell receptor beta chains from one sample, sequenced in a study of a mutant IDH1 vaccine in newly diagnosed glioma. No antigen is known for these receptors. Some clones are missing from TCRdb's copy, which holds only in-frame ones; the method was immunoSEQ multiplex PCR. The table includes approximately 80,000 clones, roughly nine tenths detected once. The sample consisted of PBMCs, taken from a glioma patient whose treatment included an IDH1 peptide vaccine. The receptors stem from a woman aged 45-59 years with glioma. Both conserved end residues are part of each CDR3. The D gene is left open where the match is weak. Some rows mark clone size as missing; the rest say once, few, many or name a class of expanded clone.

V gene	J gene	clone size	D gene	CDR3 protein	CDR3 DNA
TRBV19	TRBJ2-1	NA	NA	CASSIPPFNEQFF	TGTGCCAGTAGTATACCCCCCTTCAATGAGCAGTTCTTC
TRBV7-3	TRBJ2-7	NA	TRBD2	CASSPTSGSYEQYF	TGTGCCAGCAGCCCAACTAGCGGATCCTACGAGCAGTACTTC
TRBV6-1	TRBJ2-3	few	NA	CASSPESARTQYF	TGTGCCAGCAGTCCCGAAAGCGCGCGTACGCAGTATTTT
TRBV7-8	TRBJ2-1	NA	NA	CASSLAPPRSNEQFF	TGTGCCAGCAGCTTAGCACCACCGAGGTCGAATGAGCAGTTCTTC
TRBV19	TRBJ1-2	NA	NA	CASSIRGRPYGYTF	TGTGCCAGTAGTATACGAGGACGGCCCTATGGCTACACCTTC
TRBV10-1	TRBJ2-7	NA	TRBD1	CASSAGTGLNEQYF	TGCGCCAGCAGTGCTGGGACAGGGCTCAACGAGCAGTACTTC
TRBV15	TRBJ2-7	NA	NA	CATSRSGSAYEQYF	TGTGCCACCAGCAGATCAGGGTCGGCCTACGAGCAGTACTTC
TRBV9	TRBJ2-5	NA	NA	CASSVGGVSLETQYF	TGTGCCAGCAGCGTAGGAGGGGTTTCATTAGAGACCCAGTACTTC
TRBV28	TRBJ2-7	NA	NA	CASSFASYEQYF	TGTGCCAGCAGTTTCGCGAGCTACGAGCAGTACTTC
TRBV2	TRBJ1-5	NA	TRBD1	CASSDFRGTGGLQPQHF	TGTGCCAGCAGTGATTTCAGGGGGACAGGGGGCCTTCAGCCCCAGCATTTT
TRBV29-1	TRBJ2-5	NA	NA	CSVERGYQETQYF	TGCAGCGTTGAGAGAGGGTACCAAGAGACCCAGTACTTC
TRBV10-3	TRBJ2-1	NA	NA	CAISESAGNYNEQFF	TGTGCCATCAGTGAGTCGGCGGGAAACTACAATGAGCAGTTCTTC
TRBV10-1	TRBJ2-1	NA	TRBD2	CASSRYSGGDYNEQFF	TGCGCCAGCAGCAGATATAGCGGGGGCGACTACAATGAGCAGTTCTTC
TRBV9	TRBJ2-3	NA	NA	CASSPERGTDTQYF	TGTGCCAGCAGCCCCGAGCGGGGCACAGATACGCAGTATTTT
TRBV29-1	TRBJ2-7	NA	NA	CSVEGGQTYEQYF	TGCAGCGTTGAAGGGGGCCAGACCTACGAGCAGTACTTC
TRBV20-1	TRBJ1-2	NA	NA	CSARAPGYTF	TGCAGTGCTAGAGCACCCGGCTACACCTTC
TRBV5-1	TRBJ2-1	NA	TRBD2	CASSLVGLAGANEQFF	TGCGCCAGCAGCTTGGTAGGGCTAGCGGGAGCCAATGAGCAGTTCTTC
TRBV6-6	TRBJ1-1	NA	TRBD1	CASRRDSRNTEAFF	TGTGCCAGCAGGCGGGACAGTCGGAACACTGAAGCTTTCTTT
TRBV6-6	TRBJ2-6	NA	NA	CASSYSDRSGANVLTF	TGTGCCAGCAGTTACTCGGACAGATCTGGGGCCAACGTCCTGACTTTC
TRBV19	TRBJ2-2	NA	NA	CASSIPGWDGELFF	TGTGCCAGTAGTATCCCAGGGTGGGACGGGGAGCTGTTTTTT